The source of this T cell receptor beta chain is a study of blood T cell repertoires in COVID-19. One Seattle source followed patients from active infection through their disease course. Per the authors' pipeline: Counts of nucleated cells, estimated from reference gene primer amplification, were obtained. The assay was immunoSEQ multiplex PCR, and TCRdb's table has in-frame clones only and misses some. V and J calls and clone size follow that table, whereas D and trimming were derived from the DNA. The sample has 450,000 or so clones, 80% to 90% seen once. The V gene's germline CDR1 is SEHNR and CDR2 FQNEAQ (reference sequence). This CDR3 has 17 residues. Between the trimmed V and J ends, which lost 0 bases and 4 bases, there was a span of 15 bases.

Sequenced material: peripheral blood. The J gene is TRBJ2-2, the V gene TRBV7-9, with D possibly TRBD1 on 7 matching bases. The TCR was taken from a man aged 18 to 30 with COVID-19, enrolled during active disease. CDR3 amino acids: CASSLAQGGAGTGELFF. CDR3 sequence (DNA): TGTGCCAGCAGCTTAGCGCAGGGGGGAGCGGGCACCGGGGAGCTGTTTTTT.